This T cell receptor beta chain came from a study of blood T cell repertoires in COVID-19. Method: immunoSEQ multiplex PCR; TCRdb's copy keeps in-frame clones and lacks some. Of roughly 62,000 clones in the sample, approximately 88% were seen once. This CDR3 is built from 13 residues. V lost 7 bases, J lost 6 bases, and 6 bases stayed unmatched. Germline CDR1 LGHDT, CDR2 YNNKEL (reference sequence). The chain is built from TRBV3-1 (or the pseudogene TRBV3-2) and TRBJ2-7; 10 bases align to TRBD1. The receptor's source is a man aged 30 to 45 with COVID-19, enrolled during active disease. Material: peripheral blood. This chain's CDR3 is CASNPGTGVEQYF. Here the CDR3 DNA reads TGTGCCAGCAACCCCGGGACAGGGGTCGAGCAGTACTTC.